Shown below are 25 T cell receptor beta chains from a single sample sequenced in a study of T cell responses to AZD1222 COVID-19 vaccine. Libraries were prepared by immunoSEQ multiplex PCR; TCRdb keeps only in-frame clonotypes and omits some of them. The sample records about 110,000 clones, about nine tenths being singletons. Sequences were derived from peripheral blood, sampled on day 0 of AZD1222 vaccination. The receptor set was obtained from an adult in good health.

V is TRBV5-1 and J is TRBJ1-1; D is undetermined. The germline CDR1 and CDR2 sequences are SGHRS and YFSETQ. V shed 0 bases and J shed 3 bases, with 9 bases lying between them. CDR3 length equals 14 residues. CDR3 DNA sequence: TGCGCCAGCAGCTTGGGGGTGAAGGACACTGAAGCTTTCTTT. Translating gives CASSLGVKDTEAFF.

The chain joins TRBV2 to TRBJ2-7; D is uncertain. Trimming shortened V by 4 bases and J by 0 bases, and 10 bases separated the two germline ends. This CDR3 region has 14 residues. CDR1 and CDR2 (germline): SNHLY, FYNNEI. CDR3 sequence: CASSAGWGSYEQYF. CDR3 DNA: TGTGCCAGCAGTGCAGGCTGGGGCTCCTACGAGCAGTACTTC.

The chain is built from TRBV21-1 and TRBJ1-5; whether TRBD1, the table's D call, matches the DNA was not checked. TRBV21-1 is given as a pseudogene. This CDR3 is built from 16 residues. The CDR3 DNA follows: TGTGCCAGCAGCTCTCGACAGGGTTTGAGCAATCAGCCCCAGCATTTT. It specifies CASSSRQGLSNQPQHF.

The chain couples TRBV7-2 to TRBJ1-1; D gene ambiguous. V gave up 1 base and J gave up 2 bases, with 8 bases separating them. The germline V gene encodes CDR1 SGHTA and CDR2 FQGNSA. The length of the CDR3 is 14 residues. CDR3 sequence (DNA): TGTGCCAGCAGCTTAGGGGCAGCTAACACTGAAGCTTTCTTT. It specifies CASSLGAANTEAFF. The entire variable domain, with the rest obtained from reference TRBV7-2 and TRBJ1-1, is as follows: GAGVSQSPSNKVTEKGKDVELRCDPISGHTALYWYRQSLGQGLEFLIYFQGNSAPDKSGLPSDRFSAERTGGSVSTLTIQRTQQEDSAVYLCASSLGAANTEAFFGQGTRLTVV.

The chain carries TRBV6-6 and TRBJ1-4, with D hard to call. The ends were cut back, 7 bases at V and 4 bases at J, with 13 bases in the middle. CDR3 length: 14 amino acids. Germline-derived CDR1 and CDR2 are MNHNY and SVGAGI (reference sequence). CDR3 in amino acids: CASNSGSVNEKLFF. In DNA, the CDR3 is TGTGCCAGCAATTCCGGGAGTGTTAATGAAAAACTGTTTTTT.

The CDR3 bases are TGTGCCAGCGCAAGGGACAGGGCCAGTGGAAACACCATATATTTT. Translation: CASARDRASGNTIYF. The rearrangement joins TRBV6-5 to TRBJ1-3; 9 nucleotides align to TRBD1. Trimming took 8 bases from V and 3 from J; bases not matched to a gene: 8. The CDR3 spans 15 residues. The V gene's germline CDR1 is MNHEY and CDR2 SVGAGI.

The genes are TRBV12-3 or TRBV12-4 and TRBJ1-2; D remains ambiguous. The CDR3 is 12 amino acids. Trimming pared 5 bases from V and 7 bases from J, leaving 11 bases between. The CDR3 here is CASSTSTGGYTF. The CDR3, as DNA: TGTGCCAGCAGTACCTCCACTGGTGGCTACACCTTC.

This chain uses TRBV4-2 with TRBJ1-5, with 9 bases lining up with TRBD1. The CDR3 covers 15 residues. Germline loops: CDR1 LGHNA, CDR2 YNFKEQ. V dropped 1 base and J dropped 7; count of bases not matched to a gene: 5. This CDR3 is CASSQAGTGKQPQHF. DNA for the CDR3: TGTGCCAGCAGCCAAGCTGGGACAGGGAAACAGCCCCAGCATTTT.

This sequence joins TRBV27 and TRBJ2-1, with D hard to call. CDR1 and CDR2 from the germline V gene are MNHEY and SMNVEV (reference sequence). V was clipped by 8 bases and J by 7 bases, with 15 bases between them. CDR3 size: 13 residues. The CDR3: CASLAPTDNEQFF. The CDR3 nucleotides are TGTGCCAGCCTTGCCCCGACGGATAATGAGCAGTTCTTC.

This rearrangement joins TRBV7-6 to TRBJ2-1, with 13 bases identical to TRBD2. The V gene's germline CDR1 is SGHVS and CDR2 FNYEAQ. Losses at the gene ends were 2 bases for V and 6 bases for J; bases not matched to a gene: 4. The CDR3 totals 16 residues. This CDR3 is CASSLTSGGAGNEQFF. The CDR3, as DNA: TGTGCCAGCAGCTTAACTAGCGGGGGGGCCGGCAATGAGCAGTTCTTC.

The V call is TRBV18, the J call TRBJ2-2, with D unresolved. The CDR3 loop spans 13 amino acids. Per the germline V gene, CDR1 is KGHSH and CDR2 is LQKENI. The V and J ends lost 3 bases and 6 bases respectively, with 8 bases between them. CDR3 sequence (DNA): TGTGCCAGCTCACCCCCGGTTGCCGGGGAGCTGTTTTTT. Translation gives CASSPPVAGELFF.

J is TRBJ2-3 and V is TRBV11-3, with 10 bases identical to TRBD2. Per germline, CDR1 SGHNT and CDR2 YENEEA. This CDR3 comprises 14 residues. With V trimmed by 4 bases and J by 7 bases, 5 bases remained unmatched. CDR3 residues: CASSSSSGGNTQYF. The DNA for the CDR3 is TGTGCCAGCAGCTCTTCTAGCGGGGGAAATACGCAGTATTTT.

J is TRBJ2-5 and V is TRBV9, with D uncertain. Germline CDR1 reads SGDLS; CDR2 reads YYNGEE. The CDR3 is made up of 13 amino acids. Trimming left V 4 bases short and J 5 bases short, with 12 bases between. DNA of the CDR3: TGTGCCAGCAGCTTTAGACTGGGGGAGACCCAGTACTTC. Translation gives CASSFRLGETQYF.

The chain is built from TRBV29-1 and TRBJ1-4, with 9 bases lining up with TRBD1. The CDR3 runs 13 residues. Germline CDR1 and CDR2: SQVTM and ANQGSEA. V gave up 7 bases and J gave up 7 bases; unmatched junction bases: 7. The CDR3 DNA reads TGCAGCGGGGGACAGGGTGAGGGTGAAAAACTGTTTTTT. Encoded protein: CSGGQGEGEKLFF.

This sequence joins TRBV29-1 and TRBJ1-2; D is unresolved. V gave up 1 base and J gave up 7 bases, with 13 bases separating them. Germline assignment: CDR1 SQVTM and CDR2 ANQGSEA. CDR3 size: 13 residues. CDR3 protein: CSVEVQSLSGYTF. The CDR3 bases are TGCAGCGTTGAAGTACAGAGCCTCTCTGGCTACACCTTC.

On this clone: At one end, the junction sequence differs from germline, possibly due to a read error. The rearrangement joins TRBV7-2 to TRBJ1-5; no reliable D call. This CDR3 region has 13 residues. From germline, CDR1 is SGHTA and CDR2 FQGNSA. The CDR3 region is CASSLLMDQPQHF. In DNA, the CDR3 is TGTGCCAGCAGCCTCCTCATGGACCAGCCCCAACATTTT.

The chain employs TRBV19 and TRBJ1-5, with a tentative D call TRBD1 (5 bases). The V and J ends lost 3 bases and 0 bases respectively, with 12 bases between them. CDR3 length equals 16 residues. Germline V gene sequence: CDR1 LNHDA, CDR2 SQIVND (reference sequence). The chain's CDR3 is CASSIPRTISNQPQHF. CDR3 bases: TGTGCCAGTAGTATCCCCCGGACAATTAGCAATCAGCCCCAGCATTTT.

The V and J genes are TRBV6-5 and TRBJ2-1, with 13 nucleotides matching TRBD2. The CDR3 is 14 amino acids. The J segment lost 3 bases and the V segment lost 8 bases, leaving 1 base of the junction unmatched. In germline, CDR1 is MNHEY, CDR2 SVGAGI. The CDR3 sequence is CASGLAGDYNEQFF. CDR3 nucleotides: TGTGCCAGCGGACTAGCGGGGGACTACAATGAGCAGTTCTTC.

The CDR3 coding sequence is TGTGCCAGTAGTGCTCCCTGGACAGGGCCAGTACAGCCCCAGCATTTT. Encoded protein: CASSAPWTGPVQPQHF. The chain employs TRBV19 and TRBJ1-5; 8 positions agree with TRBD1. With V trimmed by 5 bases and J by 7 bases, 13 bases remained unmatched. Germline CDR1 reads LNHDA; CDR2 reads SQIVND (reference sequence). This CDR3 is 16 amino acids long.

V is TRBV28 and J is TRBJ1-1, with TRBD1 as a possible D gene (5 bases). V was clipped by 6 bases and J by 11 bases, with 16 bases between them. From germline, CDR1 is MDHEN and CDR2 SYDVKM. The CDR3 covers 12 residues. The CDR3, as DNA: TGTGCCAGCAGACCCCCCGGGGGGGTGGCTTTCTTT. Translated: CASRPPGGVAFF.

This chain links TRBV20-1 with TRBJ2-5; TRBD1 might be the D (6 bases). V lost 3 bases and J lost 0, with 11 bases in between. This CDR3 is built from 14 residues. Germline V CDR1 and CDR2: DFQATT, SNEGSKA (reference sequence). The CDR3 region is CSASEGVYQETQYF. DNA for the CDR3: TGCAGTGCTAGTGAGGGGGTGTACCAAGAGACCCAGTACTTC.

The V and J genes are TRBV4-1 and TRBJ2-2, with a possible D match to TRBD1 (8 bases). CDR1 MGHRA and CDR2 YSYEKL come from the germline V gene. Between the trimmed V and J ends, which lost 4 bases and 1 base, there was a span of 22 bases. The CDR3 has 19 amino acids. The CDR3 spells CASSLRQGLIAGNTGELFF. CDR3 nucleotides: TGCGCCAGCAGCCTACGACAGGGGCTAATAGCGGGGAACACCGGGGAGCTGTTTTTT.

V usage is TRBV4-1 and J usage is TRBJ2-3, with D possibly matching TRBD2 (6 bases). This CDR3 contains 15 residues. In germline, CDR1 is MGHRA, CDR2 YSYEKL. Trimming took off 3 bases at V and 1 base at J, with 11 bases between the two ends. CDR3 sequence reads: CASSHPLAGTDTQYF. The CDR3 DNA follows: TGCGCCAGCAGCCATCCTTTAGCGGGCACAGATACGCAGTATTTT.

The gene calls are TRBV5-1 and TRBJ2-1; 11 nucleotides line up with TRBD2. Per germline, CDR1 SGHRS and CDR2 YFSETQ. J lost 6 bases, V lost 3 bases, and 5 bases had no gene match. The CDR3 consists of 15 residues. In nucleotides, the CDR3 is TGCGCCAGCAGCTCTAGCGGGGGGTTGTCCAATGAGCAGTTCTTC. This sequence encodes CASSSSGGLSNEQFF.

The chain recombines TRBV9 with TRBJ2-7; D not resolved. V was cut by 0 bases and J by 3 bases, with 13 bases left in between. Germline CDR1 SGDLS, CDR2 YYNGEE. The CDR3 consists of 15 residues. CDR3 DNA: TGTGCCAGCAGCGTAGCGCCCGGAAGCCTCTACGAGCAGTACTTC. This sequence encodes CASSVAPGSLYEQYF.